This T cell receptor beta chain stems from a study of early T cells in non-severe SARS-CoV-2 infection. Study information: Sequencing of unsorted whole blood was done on bulk RNA, leaving chains unpaired.

With regard to this clonotype: This may stem from a read error, because a much larger clone lies one nucleotide away. In this CDR3 the conserved last residue, phenylalanine or tryptophan, is missing, so a read error is likely.

The germline V gene has CDR1 SEHNR and CDR2 FQNEAQ (reference sequence). Deletions cut 0 bases from V and 8 bases from J, with 17 bases between. The CDR3 covers 16 residues. TCRdb re-called the 5' RACE reads through MiXCR, storing one row per CDR3 protein. The sample shows some 36,000 distinct CDR3 sequences, over 5% of them seen only once. The TCR comes from an adult who was a healthcare worker with PCR-confirmed SARS-CoV-2 infection or an uninfected control (not recorded which). The sample consisted of whole blood. V gene TRBV7-9 combines with J gene TRBJ2-1; D may be TRBD1 (5 bases). The CDR3 nucleotides are TGTGCCAGCAGCTTAGCTTGGACAACGAATGGGGATGAGCAGTTCTCC. Translating gives CASSLAWTTNGDEQFS.